This T cell receptor (beta chain) is from a study of T cells in Graves' hyperthyroidism and ophthalmopathy. General study points: Clonotypes that were expanded in thyroid above 0.001 mostly appeared in blood too.

Points on this clonotype: The antigen is not known.

The ends were cut back, 4 bases at V and 2 bases at J, with 20 bases in the middle. The germline gives CDR1 SGHVS, CDR2 FQNEAQ. CDR3 length: 17 amino acids. The investigators amplified TCR beta CDR3 regions from RNA transcripts. HTBI primers drove first-round RT-PCR of the TCR CDR3. TCRdb ran MiXCR on the multiplex PCR reads and lists one entry per CDR3 protein. The table records about 380,000 distinct CDR3 sequences, less than 20% of them present only once. Sequencing input: blood. V and J are TRBV7-8 and TRBJ1-2; D might be TRBD1 (6 bases). The sequence was obtained from a man aged 18-30 years with Graves' ophthalmopathy. CDR3 in DNA: TGTGCCAGCAGCTGGTCTGATAGGGACACGCGAAACTATGGCTACACCTTC. Translating gives CASSWSDRDTRNYGYTF.